A single T cell receptor beta chain is shown here with its context. As yet, its antigen is unknown. One junction end disagrees with the germline gene, perhaps due to a read error. This sample stems from a study of glioma-infiltrating T cells. The iRepertoire nested amplicon-rescue multiplex PCR amplified TCR alpha and beta CDR3s from RNA. TCRdb ran MiXCR on the multiplex PCR reads and lists one entry per CDR3 protein. The table includes around 93,000 distinct CDR3 sequences, around 42% detected once. Study conclusions and caveats: Tissue-blood divergence was below expectation in non-neoplastic patients, above in gliomas.

The CDR3 runs to 15 residues. The V gene's germline CDR1 is SEHNR and CDR2 FQNEAQ (reference sequence). The sequencing sample was made of glioma tissue, nonneoplastic brain tissue, or PBMCs (not recorded which). The TCR was taken from a human donor with low-grade glioma or glioblastoma, undergoing nonglioma brain surgery, or in good health (not recorded which). This rearrangement joins TRBV7-9 to TRBJ2-5, with D tentatively TRBD1 or TRBD2 (6 bases each). The DNA for the CDR3 is TGCGCCAGCAGCTTAAACCCACCGGGGGCAGAGACCGAGTACTTC. This codes for CASSLNPPGAETEYF.